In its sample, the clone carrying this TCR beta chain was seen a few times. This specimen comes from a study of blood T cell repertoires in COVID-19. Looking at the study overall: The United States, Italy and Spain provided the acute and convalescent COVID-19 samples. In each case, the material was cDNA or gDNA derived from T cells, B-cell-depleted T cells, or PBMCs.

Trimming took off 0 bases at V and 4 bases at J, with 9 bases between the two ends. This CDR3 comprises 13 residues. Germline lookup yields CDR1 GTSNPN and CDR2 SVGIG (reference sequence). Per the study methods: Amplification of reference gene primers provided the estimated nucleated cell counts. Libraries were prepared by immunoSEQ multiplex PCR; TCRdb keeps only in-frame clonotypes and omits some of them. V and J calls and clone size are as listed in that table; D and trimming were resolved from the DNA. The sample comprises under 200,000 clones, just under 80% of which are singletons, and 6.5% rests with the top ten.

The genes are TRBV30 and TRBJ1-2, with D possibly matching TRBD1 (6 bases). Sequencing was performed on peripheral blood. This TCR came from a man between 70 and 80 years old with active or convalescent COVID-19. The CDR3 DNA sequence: TGTGCCTGGAGTGTACAGACAGGCTATGGCTACACCTTC. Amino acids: CAWSVQTGYGYTF.